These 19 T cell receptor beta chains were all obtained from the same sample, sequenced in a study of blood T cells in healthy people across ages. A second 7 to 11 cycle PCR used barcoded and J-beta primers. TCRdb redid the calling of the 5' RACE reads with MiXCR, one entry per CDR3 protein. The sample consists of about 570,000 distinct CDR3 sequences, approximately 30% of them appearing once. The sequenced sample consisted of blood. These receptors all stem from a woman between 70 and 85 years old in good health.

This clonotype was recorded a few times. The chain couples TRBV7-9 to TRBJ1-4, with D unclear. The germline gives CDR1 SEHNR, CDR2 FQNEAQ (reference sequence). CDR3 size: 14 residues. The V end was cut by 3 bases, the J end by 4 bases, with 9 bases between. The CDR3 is CASSFGNFNEKLFF. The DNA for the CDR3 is TGTGCCAGCAGCTTTGGTAACTTTAATGAAAAACTGTTTTTT.

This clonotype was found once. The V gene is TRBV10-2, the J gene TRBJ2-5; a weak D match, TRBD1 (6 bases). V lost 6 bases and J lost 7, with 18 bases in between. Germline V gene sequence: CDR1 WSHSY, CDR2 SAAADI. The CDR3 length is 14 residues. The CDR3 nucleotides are TGCGCCAGCAGCCAGGACAGACCCCCAGGGACCCAGTACTTC. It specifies CASSQDRPPGTQYF.

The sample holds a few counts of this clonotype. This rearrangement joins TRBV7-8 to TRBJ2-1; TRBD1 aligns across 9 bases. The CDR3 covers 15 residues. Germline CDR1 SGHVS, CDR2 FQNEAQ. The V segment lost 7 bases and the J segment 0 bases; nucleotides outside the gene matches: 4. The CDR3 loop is CASTADRGSYNEQFF. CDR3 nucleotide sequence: TGTGCCAGCACCGCGGACAGGGGCTCCTACAATGAGCAGTTCTTC.

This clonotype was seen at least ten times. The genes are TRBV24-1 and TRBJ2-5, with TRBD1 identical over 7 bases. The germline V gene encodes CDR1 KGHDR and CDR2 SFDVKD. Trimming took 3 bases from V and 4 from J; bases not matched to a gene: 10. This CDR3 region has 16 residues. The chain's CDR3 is CATSDQTEGAGETQYF. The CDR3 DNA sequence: TGTGCCACCAGTGATCAGACAGAGGGGGCGGGAGAGACCCAGTACTTC.

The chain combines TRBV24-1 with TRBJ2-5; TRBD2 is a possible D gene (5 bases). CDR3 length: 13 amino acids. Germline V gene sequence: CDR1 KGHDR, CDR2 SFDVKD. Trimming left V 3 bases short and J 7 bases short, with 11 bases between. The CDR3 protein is CATSDGSRGTQYF. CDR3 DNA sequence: TGTGCCACCAGTGATGGGTCCCGGGGGACCCAGTACTTC.

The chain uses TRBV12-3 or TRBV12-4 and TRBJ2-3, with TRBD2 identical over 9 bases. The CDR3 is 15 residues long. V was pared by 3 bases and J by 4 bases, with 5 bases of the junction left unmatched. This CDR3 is CASSFVGGGADTQYF. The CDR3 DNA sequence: TGTGCCAGCAGTTTTGTGGGCGGGGGGGCAGATACGCAGTATTTT.

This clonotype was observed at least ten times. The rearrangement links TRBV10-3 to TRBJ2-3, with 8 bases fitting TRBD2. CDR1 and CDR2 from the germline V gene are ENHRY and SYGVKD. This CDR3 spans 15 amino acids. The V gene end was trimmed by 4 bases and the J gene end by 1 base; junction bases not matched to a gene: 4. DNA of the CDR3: TGTGCCATCAGTGCCGCGGGGGGAGGCACAGATACGCAGTATTTT. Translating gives CAISAAGGGTDTQYF.

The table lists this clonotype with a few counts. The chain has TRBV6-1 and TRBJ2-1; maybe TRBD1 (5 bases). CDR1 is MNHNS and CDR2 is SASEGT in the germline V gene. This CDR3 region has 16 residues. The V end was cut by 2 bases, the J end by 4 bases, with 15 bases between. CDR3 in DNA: TGTGCCAGCAGTGAAAGGGGCGGAGTTCTATACAATGAGCAGTTCTTC. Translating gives CASSERGGVLYNEQFF.

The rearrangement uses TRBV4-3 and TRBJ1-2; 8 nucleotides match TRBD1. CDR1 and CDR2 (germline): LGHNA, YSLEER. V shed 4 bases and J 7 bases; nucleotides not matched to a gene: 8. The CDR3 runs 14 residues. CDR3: CASSPKTGGVGYTF. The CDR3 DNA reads TGCGCCAGCAGCCCAAAAACAGGGGGTGTTGGCTACACCTTC.

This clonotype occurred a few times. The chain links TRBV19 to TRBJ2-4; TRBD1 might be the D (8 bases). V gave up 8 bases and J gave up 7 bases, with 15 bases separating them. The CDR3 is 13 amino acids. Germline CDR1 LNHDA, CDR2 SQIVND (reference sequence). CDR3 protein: CASRDRGGNIQYF. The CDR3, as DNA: TGTGCCAGTCGAGACAGGGGAGGGAACATTCAGTACTTC.

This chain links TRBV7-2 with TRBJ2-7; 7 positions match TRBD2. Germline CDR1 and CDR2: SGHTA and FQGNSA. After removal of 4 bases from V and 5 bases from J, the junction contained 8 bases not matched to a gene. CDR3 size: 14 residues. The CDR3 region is CASSSTSVSHEQYF. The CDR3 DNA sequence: TGTGCCAGCAGCTCCACTAGCGTATCACACGAGCAGTACTTC.

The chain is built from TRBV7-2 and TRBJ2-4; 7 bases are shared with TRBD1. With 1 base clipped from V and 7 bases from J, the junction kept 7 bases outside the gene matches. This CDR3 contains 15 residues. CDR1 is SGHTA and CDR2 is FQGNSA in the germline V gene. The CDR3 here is CASSLDRGSSNIQYF. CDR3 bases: TGTGCCAGCAGCTTAGACAGGGGATCATCCAACATTCAGTACTTC. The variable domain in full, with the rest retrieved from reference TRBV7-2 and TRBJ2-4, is GAGVSQSPSNKVTEKGKDVELRCDPISGHTALYWYRQSLGQGLEFLIYFQGNSAPDKSGLPSDRFSAERTGGSVSTLTIQRTQQEDSAVYLCASSLDRGSSNIQYFGAGTRLSVL.

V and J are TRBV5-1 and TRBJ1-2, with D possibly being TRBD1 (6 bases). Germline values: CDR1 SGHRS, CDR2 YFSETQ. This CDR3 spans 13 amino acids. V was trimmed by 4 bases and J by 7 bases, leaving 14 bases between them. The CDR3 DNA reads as TGCGCCAGCAGCACCGGGACAAAGGGTGGCTACACCTTC. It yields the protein CASSTGTKGGYTF.

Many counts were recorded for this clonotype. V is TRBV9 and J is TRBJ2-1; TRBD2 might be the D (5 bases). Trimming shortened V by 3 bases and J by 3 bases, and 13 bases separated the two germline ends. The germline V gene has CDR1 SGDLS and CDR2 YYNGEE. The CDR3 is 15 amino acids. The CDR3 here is CASSDYGKGYNEQFF. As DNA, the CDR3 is TGTGCCAGCAGCGATTACGGGAAAGGCTACAATGAGCAGTTCTTC.

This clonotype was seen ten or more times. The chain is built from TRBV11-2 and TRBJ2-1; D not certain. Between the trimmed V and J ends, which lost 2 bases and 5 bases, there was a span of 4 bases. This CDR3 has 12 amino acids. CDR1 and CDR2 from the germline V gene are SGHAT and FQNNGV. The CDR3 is CASSLLDNEQFF. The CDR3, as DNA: TGTGCCAGCAGCTTACTAGACAATGAGCAGTTCTTC. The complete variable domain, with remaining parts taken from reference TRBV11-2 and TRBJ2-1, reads EAGVAQSPRYKIIEKRQSVAFWCNPISGHATLYWYQQILGQGPKLLIQFQNNGVVDDSQLPKDRFSAERLKGVDSTLKIQPAKLEDSAVYLCASSLLDNEQFFGPGTRLTVL.

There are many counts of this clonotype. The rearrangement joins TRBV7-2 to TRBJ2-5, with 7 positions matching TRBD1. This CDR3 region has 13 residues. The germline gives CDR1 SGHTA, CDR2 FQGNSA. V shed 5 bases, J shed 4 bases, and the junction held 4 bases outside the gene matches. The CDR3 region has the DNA TGTGCCAGCAGCGGGGGACAGAGAGAGACCCAGTACTTC. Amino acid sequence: CASSGGQRETQYF.

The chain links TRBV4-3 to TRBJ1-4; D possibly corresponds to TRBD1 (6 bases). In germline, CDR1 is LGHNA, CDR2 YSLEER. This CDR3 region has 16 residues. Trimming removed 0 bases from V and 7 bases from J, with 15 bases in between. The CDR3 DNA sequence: TGCGCCAGCAGCCAAGAAGGGGGTGGGAACGGTGAAAAACTGTTTTTT. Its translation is CASSQEGGGNGEKLFF.

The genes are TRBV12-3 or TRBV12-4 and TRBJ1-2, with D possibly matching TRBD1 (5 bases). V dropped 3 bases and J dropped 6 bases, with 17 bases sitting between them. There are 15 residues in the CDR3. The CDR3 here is CASSFEAGRRNGYTF. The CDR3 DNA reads TGTGCCAGCAGTTTCGAAGCAGGGAGAAGGAATGGCTACACCTTC.

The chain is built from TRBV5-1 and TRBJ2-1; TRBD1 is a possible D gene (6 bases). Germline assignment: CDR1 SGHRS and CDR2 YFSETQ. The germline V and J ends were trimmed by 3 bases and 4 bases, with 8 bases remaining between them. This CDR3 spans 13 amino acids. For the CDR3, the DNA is TGCGCCAGCAGCTCCGGACAGTACAATGAGCAGTTCTTC. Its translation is CASSSGQYNEQFF.